The T cell receptor beta chain described here comes from a study of CD8+ T cells in alopecia areata. Study overall: People stayed on tofacitinib for 6 to 18 months, then stopped the drug for 6 months.

Sample treatment: oral pan-JAK inhibitor, 5-10 mg twice daily. PBMCs were stained for CD3, CD4 and CD8, and CD4+ and CD8+ T cells were sorted. Sequencing used cDNA as its template, made by extracting RNA and reverse transcribing it. Using immunoSEQ multiplex PCR, the repertoire was profiled, and TCRdb retains in-frame clones only, with some absent. The sample carries about 110,000 clones, 50% to 75% recorded once. The study, taken as a whole, reports: Higher clonality and more expanded CD8+ clones appeared in lesional than normal scalp. Under tofacitinib, numerous expanded lesional clonotypes remained detectable in scalp and blood.

Trimming left V 9 bases short and J 0 bases short, with 11 bases between. The germline gives CDR1 SNHLY, CDR2 FYNNEI. This CDR3 has 14 amino acids. This clone has just a few counts. Its antigen is not identified. The TCR comes from a human donor with alopecia areata. The material sequenced was CD8+ T cells sorted from blood, taken at week 24, from a patient treated with tofacitinib. The rearrangement links TRBV2 to TRBJ2-2, with D tentatively TRBD1 (6 bases). CDR3 bases: TGTGCCAGATCAGGGGCTACGAACACCGGGGAGCTGTTTTTT. Translation gives CARSGATNTGELFF.